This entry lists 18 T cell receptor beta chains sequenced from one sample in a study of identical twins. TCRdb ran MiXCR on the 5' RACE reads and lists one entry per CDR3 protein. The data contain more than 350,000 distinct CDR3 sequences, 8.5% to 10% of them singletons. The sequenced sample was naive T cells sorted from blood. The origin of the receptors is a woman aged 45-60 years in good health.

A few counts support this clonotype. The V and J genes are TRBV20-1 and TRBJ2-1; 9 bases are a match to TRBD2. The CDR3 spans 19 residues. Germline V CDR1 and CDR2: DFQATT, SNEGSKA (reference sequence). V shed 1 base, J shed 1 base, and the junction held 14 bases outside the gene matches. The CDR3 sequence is CSARGRDSMTSGSYNEQFF. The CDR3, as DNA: TGCAGTGCTAGAGGCCGGGACAGTATGACTAGCGGATCCTACAATGAGCAGTTCTTC.

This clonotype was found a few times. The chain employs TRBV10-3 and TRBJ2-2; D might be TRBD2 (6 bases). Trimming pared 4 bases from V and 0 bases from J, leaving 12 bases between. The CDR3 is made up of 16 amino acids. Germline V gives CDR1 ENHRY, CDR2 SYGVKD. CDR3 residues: CAISAVAGTNTGELFF. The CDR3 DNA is TGTGCCATCAGTGCTGTGGCGGGGACGAACACCGGGGAGCTGTTTTTT.

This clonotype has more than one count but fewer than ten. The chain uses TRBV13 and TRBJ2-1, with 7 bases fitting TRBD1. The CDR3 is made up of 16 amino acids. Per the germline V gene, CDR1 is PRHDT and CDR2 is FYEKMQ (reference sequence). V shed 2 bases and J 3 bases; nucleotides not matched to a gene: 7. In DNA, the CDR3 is TGTGCCAGCAGCTTAAGCCCGGGACAGTTCTACAATGAGCAGTTCTTC. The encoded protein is CASSLSPGQFYNEQFF.

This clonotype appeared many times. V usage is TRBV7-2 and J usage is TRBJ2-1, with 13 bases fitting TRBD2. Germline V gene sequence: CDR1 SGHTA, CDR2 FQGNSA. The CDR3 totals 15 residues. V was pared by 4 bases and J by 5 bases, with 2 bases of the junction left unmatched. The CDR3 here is CASSSGLAGNNEQFF. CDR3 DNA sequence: TGTGCCAGCAGCTCGGGACTAGCGGGGAACAATGAGCAGTTCTTC.

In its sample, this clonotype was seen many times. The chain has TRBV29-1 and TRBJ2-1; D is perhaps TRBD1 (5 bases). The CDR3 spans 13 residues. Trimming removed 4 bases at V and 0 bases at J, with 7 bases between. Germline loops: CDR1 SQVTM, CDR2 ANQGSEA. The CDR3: CSVGQSSYNEQFF. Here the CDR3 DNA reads TGCAGCGTTGGACAGAGCTCCTACAATGAGCAGTTCTTC.

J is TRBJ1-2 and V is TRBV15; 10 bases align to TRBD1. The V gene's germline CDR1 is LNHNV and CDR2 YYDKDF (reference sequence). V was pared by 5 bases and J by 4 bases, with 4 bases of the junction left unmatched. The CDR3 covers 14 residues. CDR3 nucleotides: TGTGCCACCAGCTGGGACAGGGGAGGCTATGGCTACACCTTC. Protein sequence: CATSWDRGGYGYTF.

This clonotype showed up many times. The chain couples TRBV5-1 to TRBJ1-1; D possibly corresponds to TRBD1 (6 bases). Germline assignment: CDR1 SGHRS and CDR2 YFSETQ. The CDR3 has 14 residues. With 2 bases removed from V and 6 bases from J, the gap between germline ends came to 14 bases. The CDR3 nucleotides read TGCGCCAGCAGCTTAGAAGGATGGACAGCTGAAGCTTTCTTT. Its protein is CASSLEGWTAEAFF.

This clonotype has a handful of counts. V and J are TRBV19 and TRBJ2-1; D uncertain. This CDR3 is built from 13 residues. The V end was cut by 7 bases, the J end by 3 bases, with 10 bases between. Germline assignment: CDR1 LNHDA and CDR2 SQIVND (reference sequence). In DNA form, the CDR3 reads TGTGCCAGTAAGAGGTCTGTCTACAATGAGCAGTTCTTC. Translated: CASKRSVYNEQFF.

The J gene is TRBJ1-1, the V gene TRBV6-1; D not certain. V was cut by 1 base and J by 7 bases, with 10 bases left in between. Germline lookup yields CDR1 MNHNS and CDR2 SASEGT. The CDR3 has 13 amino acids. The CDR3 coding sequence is TGTGCCAGCAGTGAAGGAACCGACTATGAAGCTTTCTTT. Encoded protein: CASSEGTDYEAFF.

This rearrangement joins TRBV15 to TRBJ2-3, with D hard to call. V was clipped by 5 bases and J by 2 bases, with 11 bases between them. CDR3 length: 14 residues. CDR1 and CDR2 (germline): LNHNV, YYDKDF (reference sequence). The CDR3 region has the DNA TGTGCCACCAGCGCCATCCTACTCACAGATACGCAGTATTTT. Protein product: CATSAILLTDTQYF. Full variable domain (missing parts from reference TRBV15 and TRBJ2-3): DAMVIQNPRYQVTQFGKPVTLSCSQTLNHNVMYWYQQKSSQAPKLLFHYYDKDFNNEADTPDNFQSRRPNTSFCFLDIRSPGLGDTAMYLCATSAILLTDTQYFGPGTRLTVL.

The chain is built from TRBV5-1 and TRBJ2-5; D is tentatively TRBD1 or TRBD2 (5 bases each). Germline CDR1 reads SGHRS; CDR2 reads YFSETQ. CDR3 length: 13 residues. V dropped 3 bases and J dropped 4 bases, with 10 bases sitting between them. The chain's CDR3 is CASSSGPLETQYF. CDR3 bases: TGCGCCAGCAGCTCGGGACCCTTAGAGACCCAGTACTTC.

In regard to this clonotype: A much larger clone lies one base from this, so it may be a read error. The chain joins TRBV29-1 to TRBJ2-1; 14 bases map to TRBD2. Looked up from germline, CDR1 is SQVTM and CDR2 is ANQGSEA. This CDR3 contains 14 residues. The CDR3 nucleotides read TGCAGCGTTGTGGGACTAGCGGGAGTGGGTGAGCTGTTCTTC. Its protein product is CSVVGLAGVGELFF.

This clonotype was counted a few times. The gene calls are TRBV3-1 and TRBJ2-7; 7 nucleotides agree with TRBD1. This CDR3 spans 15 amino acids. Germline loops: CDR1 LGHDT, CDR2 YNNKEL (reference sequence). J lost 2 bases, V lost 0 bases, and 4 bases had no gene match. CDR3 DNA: TGTGCCAGCAGCCAAGATGGGACAGTGACCTACGAGCAGTACTTC. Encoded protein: CASSQDGTVTYEQYF.

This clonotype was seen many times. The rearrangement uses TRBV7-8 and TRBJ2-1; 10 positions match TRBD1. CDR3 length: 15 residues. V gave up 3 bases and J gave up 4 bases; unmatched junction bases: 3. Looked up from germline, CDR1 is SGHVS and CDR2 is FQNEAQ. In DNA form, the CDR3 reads TGTGCCAGCAGCTTCGGGACAGGGGCATACAATGAGCAGTTCTTC. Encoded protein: CASSFGTGAYNEQFF.

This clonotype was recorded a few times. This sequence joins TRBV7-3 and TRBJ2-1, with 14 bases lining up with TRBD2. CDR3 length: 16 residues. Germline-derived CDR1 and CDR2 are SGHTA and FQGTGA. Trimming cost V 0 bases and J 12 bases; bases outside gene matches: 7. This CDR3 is CASSLTPGLAGARQFF. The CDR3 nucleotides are TGTGCCAGCAGCTTAACTCCGGGACTAGCGGGAGCGAGGCAGTTCTTC.

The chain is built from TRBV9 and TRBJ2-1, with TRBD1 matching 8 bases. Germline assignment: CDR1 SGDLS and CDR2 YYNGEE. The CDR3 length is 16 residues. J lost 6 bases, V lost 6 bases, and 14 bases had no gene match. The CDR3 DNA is TGTGCCAGCACACCCAACCAGGGGGCCGGGATCAATGAGCAGTTCTTC. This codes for CASTPNQGAGINEQFF.

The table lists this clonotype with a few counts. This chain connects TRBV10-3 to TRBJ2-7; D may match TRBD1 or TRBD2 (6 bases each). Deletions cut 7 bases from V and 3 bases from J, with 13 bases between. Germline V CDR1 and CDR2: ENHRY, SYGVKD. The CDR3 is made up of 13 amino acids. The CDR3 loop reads CAITPGAGYEQYF. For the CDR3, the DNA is TGTGCCATCACCCCGGGGGCAGGCTACGAGCAGTACTTC.

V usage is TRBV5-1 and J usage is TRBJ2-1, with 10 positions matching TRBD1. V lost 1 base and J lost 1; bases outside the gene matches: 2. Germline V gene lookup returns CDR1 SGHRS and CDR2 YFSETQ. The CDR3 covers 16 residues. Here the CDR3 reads CASSLWGQGSYNEQFF. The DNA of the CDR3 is TGCGCCAGCAGCTTGTGGGGACAGGGGTCCTACAATGAGCAGTTCTTC.